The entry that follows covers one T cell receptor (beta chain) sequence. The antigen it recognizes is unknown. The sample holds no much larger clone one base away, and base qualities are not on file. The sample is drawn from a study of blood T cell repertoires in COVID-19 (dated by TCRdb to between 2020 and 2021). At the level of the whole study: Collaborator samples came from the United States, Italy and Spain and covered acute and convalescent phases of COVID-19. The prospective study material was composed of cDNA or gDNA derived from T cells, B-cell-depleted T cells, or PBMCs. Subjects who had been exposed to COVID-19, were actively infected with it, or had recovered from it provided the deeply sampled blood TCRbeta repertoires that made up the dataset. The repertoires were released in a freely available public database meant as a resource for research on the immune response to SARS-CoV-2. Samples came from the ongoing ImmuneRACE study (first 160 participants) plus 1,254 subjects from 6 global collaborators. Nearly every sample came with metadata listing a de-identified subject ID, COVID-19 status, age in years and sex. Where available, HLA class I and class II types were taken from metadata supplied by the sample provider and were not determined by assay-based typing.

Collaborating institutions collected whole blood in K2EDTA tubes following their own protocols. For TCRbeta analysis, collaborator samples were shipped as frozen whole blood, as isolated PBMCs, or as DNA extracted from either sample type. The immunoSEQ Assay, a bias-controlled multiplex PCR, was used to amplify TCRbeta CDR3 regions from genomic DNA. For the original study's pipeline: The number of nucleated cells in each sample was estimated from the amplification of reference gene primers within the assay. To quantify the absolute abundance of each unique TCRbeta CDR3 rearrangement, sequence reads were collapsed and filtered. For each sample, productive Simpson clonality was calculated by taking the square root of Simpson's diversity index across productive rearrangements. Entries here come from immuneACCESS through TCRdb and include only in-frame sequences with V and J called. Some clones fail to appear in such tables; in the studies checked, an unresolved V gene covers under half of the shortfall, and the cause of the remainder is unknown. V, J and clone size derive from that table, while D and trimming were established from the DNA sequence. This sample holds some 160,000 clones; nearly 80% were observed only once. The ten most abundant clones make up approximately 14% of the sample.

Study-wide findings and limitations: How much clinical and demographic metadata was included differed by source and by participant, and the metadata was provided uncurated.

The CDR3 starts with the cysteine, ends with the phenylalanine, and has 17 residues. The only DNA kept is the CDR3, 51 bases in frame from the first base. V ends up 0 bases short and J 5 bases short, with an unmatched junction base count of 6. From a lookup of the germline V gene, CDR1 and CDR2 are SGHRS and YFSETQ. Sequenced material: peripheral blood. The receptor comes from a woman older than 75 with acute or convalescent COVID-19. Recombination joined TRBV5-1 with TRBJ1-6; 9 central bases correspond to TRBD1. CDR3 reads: CASSLGRQGVNNSPLHF. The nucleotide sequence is TGCGCCAGCAGCTTGGGGAGACAGGGGGTCAATAATTCACCCCTCCACTTT.